This T cell receptor beta chain came from a study of tumor-infiltrating lymphocytes in primary liver carcinoma. Study conclusions and caveats: Top clones occupying all five tumor regions numbered only about 8-25%. Relative to tumor region pairs, the tumor-adjacent and tumor-blood pairs showed overlap that was lower.

From around 530 ng of total RNA, TCR beta-specific cDNA was reverse-transcribed using a constant-region primer. The TCR beta library was amplified through three nested multiplex PCR rounds in a modified ARM-PCR procedure. A C-beta reverse primer was combined with TRBV1-TRBV30 forward primers in the first two PCR rounds, and each round had about 10 cycles. TCRdb ran MiXCR on the multiplex PCR reads and lists one entry per CDR3 protein. The data contain 80,000 or so distinct CDR3 sequences, 71% of them singletons. Unsorted bulk tissue of roughly 18-31 mg yielded co-extracted RNA and DNA. The patients lived with chronic HBV infection and had not yet received any treatment. Every tumor was sampled at five separate regions. This clonotype was observed a single time. Its antigen remains unknown. Likely a read error: the CDR3 ends without its conserved phenylalanine or tryptophan. Because the CDR3's place on the DNA is in doubt, the DNA is left out and the CDR3 is given as listed by TCRdb.

The CDR3 spans 14 amino acids, including both terminal residues. The chain has TRBV26 and TRBJ2-2; TRBD1 is the table's D call and was not checked against the DNA. TRBV26 is tagged as a pseudogene. The sequencing input was liver tumor tissue from sampling region 4. Indicated subset: tumor region T4, right-lateral pole. This TCR was sampled from a woman in her sixties with primary liver carcinoma and hepatitis B virus infection. Here the CDR3 reads CASSRPRGTGELFI.